This TCR beta chain was sequenced for a study of T cells in Graves' hyperthyroidism and ophthalmopathy. Individuals with ophthalmopathy presented a Clinical Activity Score of at least 3, a NOSPECS grade of at least 4 and a duration under 3 months. Exclusion followed for patients with uncontrolled infection, other autoimmune disease, pregnancy or lactation. The source of the PBMCs was 8 to 10 ml of fresh peripheral blood. The investigators amplified TCR beta CDR3 regions from RNA transcripts. With the HTBI primer set, the TCR CDR3 went through a first round of RT-PCR. Each CDR3 protein is one row after TCRdb ran MiXCR on the multiplex PCR reads. The sample has some 370,000 distinct CDR3 sequences, over 12% seen once. Study-wide results and caveats: Ophthalmopathy and stable hyperthyroidism were separated by a 13 V-J model.

This clonotype came up many times. Its specificity is not known. Germline V gene lookup returns CDR1 GTSNPN and CDR2 SVGIG (reference sequence). The V and J ends lost 0 bases and 7 bases respectively, with 7 bases between them. The CDR3 has 12 amino acids. The receptor was isolated from a man aged 45 to 65 with Graves' ophthalmopathy. V and J are TRBV30 and TRBJ2-1; D is ambiguous. Sample: blood. This chain's CDR3 is CAWSVLINEQFF. The CDR3 DNA reads as TGTGCCTGGAGTGTACTAATAAATGAGCAGTTCTTC.